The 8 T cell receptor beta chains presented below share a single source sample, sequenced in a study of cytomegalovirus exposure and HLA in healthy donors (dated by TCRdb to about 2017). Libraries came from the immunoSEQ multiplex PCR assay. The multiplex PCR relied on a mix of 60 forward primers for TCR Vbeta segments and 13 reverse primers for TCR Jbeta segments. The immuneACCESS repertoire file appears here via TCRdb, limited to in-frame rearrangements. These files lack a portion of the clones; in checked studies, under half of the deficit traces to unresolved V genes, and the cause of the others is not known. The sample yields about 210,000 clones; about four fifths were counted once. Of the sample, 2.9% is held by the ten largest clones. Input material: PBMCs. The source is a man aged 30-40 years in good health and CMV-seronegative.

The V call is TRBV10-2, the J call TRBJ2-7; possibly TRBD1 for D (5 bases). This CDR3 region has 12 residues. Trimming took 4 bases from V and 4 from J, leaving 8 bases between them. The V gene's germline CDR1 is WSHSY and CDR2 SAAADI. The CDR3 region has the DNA TGCGCCAGCAGTGTCAGGGTATACGAGCAGTACTTC. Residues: CASSVRVYEQYF.

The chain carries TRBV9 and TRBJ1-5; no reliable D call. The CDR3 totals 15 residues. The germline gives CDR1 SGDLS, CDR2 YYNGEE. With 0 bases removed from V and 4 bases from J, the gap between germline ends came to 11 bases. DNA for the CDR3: TGTGCCAGCAGCGTAGAGCCAACGAGAAATCAGCCCCAGCATTTT. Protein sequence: CASSVEPTRNQPQHF.

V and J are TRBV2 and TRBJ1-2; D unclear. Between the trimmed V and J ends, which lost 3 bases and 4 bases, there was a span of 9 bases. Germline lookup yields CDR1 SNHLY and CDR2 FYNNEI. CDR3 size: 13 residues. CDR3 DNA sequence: TGTGCCAGCAGTGAGCGGGAGGCCTATGGCTACACCTTC. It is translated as CASSEREAYGYTF. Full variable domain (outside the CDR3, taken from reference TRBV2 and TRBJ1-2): EPEVTQTPSHQVTQMGQEVILRCVPISNHLYFYWYRQILGQKVEFLVSFYNNEISEKSEIFDDQFSVERPDGSNFTLKIRSTKLEDSAMYFCASSEREAYGYTFGSGTRLTVV.

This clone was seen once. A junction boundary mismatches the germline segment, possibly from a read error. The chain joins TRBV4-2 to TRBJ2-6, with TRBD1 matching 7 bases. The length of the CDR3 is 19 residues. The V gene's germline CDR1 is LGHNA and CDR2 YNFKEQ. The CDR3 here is CASSQFRGTAAFGASVLTF. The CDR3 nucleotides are TGTGCCAGCAGCCAATTTAGGGGGACAGCCGCCTTTGGGGCCAGCGTCCTGACTTTC.

The CDR3 DNA reads as TGTGCCAGCAGTTACGCGACGAGGGAAGAGGCTTTCTTT. This gives the protein CASSYATREEAFF. J is TRBJ1-1 and V is TRBV6-5; the D is unclear. The CDR3 totals 13 residues. Trimming removed 2 bases from V and 11 bases from J, with 15 bases in between. CDR1 is MNHEY, CDR2 SVGAGI, per germline.

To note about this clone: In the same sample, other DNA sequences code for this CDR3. CDR3 sequence (DNA): TGTGCCAGCTCACCGACAGCGAACACTGAAGCTTTCTTT. It codes for CASSPTANTEAFF. The chain recombines TRBV18 with TRBJ1-1, with D possibly being TRBD1 (5 bases). The CDR3 runs to 13 residues. CDR1 is KGHSH, CDR2 LQKENI, per germline. Trimming left V 3 bases short and J 1 base short, with 6 bases between.

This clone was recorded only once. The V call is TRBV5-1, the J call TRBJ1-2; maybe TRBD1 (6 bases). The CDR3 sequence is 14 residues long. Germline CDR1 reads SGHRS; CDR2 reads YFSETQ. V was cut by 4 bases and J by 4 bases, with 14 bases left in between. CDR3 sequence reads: CASSRDNPGYGYTF. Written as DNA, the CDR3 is TGCGCCAGCAGCAGGGACAACCCCGGCTATGGCTACACCTTC.

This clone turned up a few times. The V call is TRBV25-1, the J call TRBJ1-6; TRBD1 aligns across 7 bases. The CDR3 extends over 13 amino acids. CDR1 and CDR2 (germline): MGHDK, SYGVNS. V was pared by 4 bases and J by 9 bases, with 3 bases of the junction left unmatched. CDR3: CASSAGGGSPLHF. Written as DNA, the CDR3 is TGTGCCAGCAGTGCAGGGGGTGGTTCACCCCTCCACTTT. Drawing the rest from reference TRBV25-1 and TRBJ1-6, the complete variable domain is EADIYQTPRYLVIGTGKKITLECSQTMGHDKMYWYQQDPGMELHLIHYSYGVNSTEKGDLSSESTVSRIRTEHFPLTLESARPSHTSQYLCASSAGGGSPLHFGNGTRLTVT.